This T cell receptor (beta chain) was captured in a study of neurological immune-mediated disorders. Whole-study findings and limits: No CDR3 amino acid sequences recurred among expanded clones across subjects, suggesting private repertoires in all groups.

Trimming removed 6 bases from V and 0 bases from J, with 17 bases in between. The CDR3 extends over 16 amino acids. Germline V gene data show CDR1 as DFQATT and CDR2 as SNEGSKA (reference sequence). cDNA synthesis was performed by 5'RACE with 10-nucleotide random UMIs. In each sequencing run, over 170 million TCR-beta sequences were generated from 15-18 subjects. TCRdb redid the calling of the 5' RACE reads with MiXCR, one entry per CDR3 protein. The table has about 25,000 distinct CDR3 sequences, 6.5% to 8% seen once; the top ten hold around 5%. This clonotype was observed many times. Its antigen is still unknown.

Sequencing was performed on PBMCs. The chain has TRBV20-1 and TRBJ1-4, with TRBD1 as a possible D gene (5 bases). The clonotype originates from a woman aged 40 to 50 in good health. The DNA of the CDR3 is TGCAGTGCCCTCCCAAGGGGCTCTGCAACTAATGAAAAACTGTTTTTT. Its translation is CSALPRGSATNEKLFF.